The clone carrying this TCR beta chain was observed a few times. Its antigen is currently unknown. Investigators isolated RNA and reverse transcribed it into cDNA to act as the sequencing template. This table comes from immunoSEQ multiplex PCR, and its TCRdb copy is limited to in-frame clones, with some not included. The table shows about 200,000 clones, with 35% to 40% occurring only once. The entry originates in a study of CD8+ T cells in alopecia areata. Whole-study context: Scalp area affected, as a percentage, set the severity score of treated patients. Regarding the study as a whole: A great number of expanded lesional clones endured in scalp and blood during tofacitinib. Affected scalp, especially in alopecia totalis/universalis, had a higher clonality than normal scalp did. Tofacitinib significantly brought down scalp clonality and expanded CD8+ clones among top 100.

Indicated treatment: oral pan-JAK inhibitor, 5-10 mg twice daily. CDR1 and CDR2 from the germline V gene are SQVTM and ANQGSEA. CDR3 size: 17 residues. This clonotype originated in a human donor with alopecia areata. The specimen comprised CD4+ T cells sorted from blood, sampled around week 30, from a patient treated with tofacitinib. The rearrangement uses TRBV29-1 and TRBJ2-5; perhaps D is TRBD1 or TRBD2 (6 bases each). The DNA matches TRBJ2-7 better at its end, which makes the J call doubtful. Here the CDR3 reads CSVGRVARRGPLYEQYF. The CDR3 DNA reads as TGCAGCGTTGGGAGGGTAGCTCGTCGGGGGCCGCTCTACGAGCAGTACTTC.